The rows below give T cell receptor beta chains drawn from one sample of a study of cytomegalovirus exposure and HLA in healthy donors. Generated by immunoSEQ multiplex PCR, the TCRdb table keeps only in-frame clones and is missing some. The sample records tens of thousands of clones, approximately 90% being singletons. Sequenced: PBMCs. All receptors derive from a woman in her twenties or thirties in good health and CMV-seropositive. Both conserved end residues are part of each CDR3. A D gene is named only where the DNA matches it firmly. Rows may omit the clone size; those that give it use once, few, many or a size class.

v_call	clone_size	d_call	j_call	cdr3_aa	cdr3_nt
TRBV6-4	.	.	TRBJ1-5	CASSVRGGKVEQPQHF	TGTGCCAGCAGTGTCCGGGGGGGGAAGGTGGAACAGCCCCAGCATTTT
TRBV7-9	.	.	TRBJ2-5	CASSQDSIRETQYF	TGTGCCAGCAGCCAGGACAGTATTCGTGAGACCCAGTACTTC
TRBV25-1	.	.	TRBJ2-3	CASSALLSPGPPSDTQYF	TGTGCCAGCAGTGCCCTCCTCTCTCCGGGTCCCCCATCGGATACGCAGTATTTT
TRBV19	.	TRBD1	TRBJ1-2	CASSIDRGDYGYTF	TGTGCCAGTAGTATCGACAGGGGCGACTATGGCTACACCTTC
TRBV7-2	.	TRBD1	TRBJ2-7	CASSSRTGTASNEQYF	TGTGCCAGCAGTTCCCGGACTGGGACAGCGAGTAACGAGCAGTACTTC
TRBV19	.	TRBD2	TRBJ2-1	CASALAGGSSYNEQFF	TGTGCCAGTGCACTAGCGGGAGGGAGCTCCTACAATGAGCAGTTCTTC
TRBV27	.	TRBD2	TRBJ2-3	CASSGRLAGGPRFSTDTQYF	TGTGCCAGCAGTGGCCGACTAGCGGGAGGTCCACGCTTTAGCACAGATACGCAGTATTTT
TRBV10-1	few	.	TRBJ2-7	CASSGYSSYEQYF	TGCGCCAGCAGTGGCTACTCCTCCTACGAGCAGTACTTC
TRBV7-8	.	.	TRBJ1-2	CASSLGRPDGYTF	TGTGCCAGCAGCTTAGGGAGGCCCGATGGCTACACCTTC
TRBV14	.	.	TRBJ2-7	CASSQGGMNEQYF	TGTGCCAGCAGCCAAGGAGGGATGAACGAGCAGTACTTC
TRBV30	.	TRBD1	TRBJ2-5	CAWETGGETQYF	TGTGCCTGGGAAACAGGGGGAGAGACCCAGTACTTC
TRBV29-1	.	.	TRBJ2-6	CSALKPGAGANVLTF	TGCAGCGCCCTGAAACCCGGGGCTGGGGCCAACGTCCTGACTTTC
TRBV18	once	TRBD1	TRBJ1-1	CASSPPDRGLNTEAFF	TGTGCCAGCTCACCGCCGGACAGGGGGCTGAACACTGAAGCTTTCTTT
TRBV9	.	.	TRBJ1-3	CASSVYGNTIYF	TGTGCCAGCAGCGTATATGGAAACACCATATATTTT
TRBV7-3	.	.	TRBJ2-7	CASSLTGGVGIYEQYF	TGTGCCAGCAGCTTAACAGGGGGGGTGGGGATTTACGAGCAGTACTTC
TRBV5-1	once	.	TRBJ2-5	CASGIRGGEEETQYF	TGCGCCAGCGGAATAAGGGGGGGAGAGGAAGAGACCCAGTACTTC
TRBV7-2	.	.	TRBJ2-2	CASSLGGTGTGELFF	TGTGCCAGCAGCTTAGGCGGGACCGGCACCGGGGAGCTGTTTTTT
TRBV5-4	.	.	TRBJ2-7	CASSLAGRTGEQYF	TGTGCCAGCAGCTTGGCGGGGAGAACCGGCGAGCAGTACTTC
TRBV18	.	TRBD2	TRBJ2-3	CASSPPLAGARPSTDTQYF	TGTGCCAGCTCACCACCACTAGCGGGAGCGCGCCCTAGCACAGATACGCAGTATTTT
TRBV27	.	.	TRBJ1-2	CATSRGYGYTF	TGTGCCACCTCCAGGGGCTATGGCTACACCTTC
TRBV19	.	TRBD1	TRBJ1-1	CASSPGTLGTATSFGTEAFF	TGTGCCAGTAGTCCTGGAACCCTAGGGACAGCCACTTCCTTCGGTACTGAAGCTTTCTTT
TRBV27	.	TRBD1	TRBJ1-4	CASRDRGPTNEKLFF	TGTGCCAGCCGGGACAGGGGGCCGACTAATGAAAAACTGTTTTTT
TRBV11-2	.	TRBD1	TRBJ2-7	CASSSLGQGKSDEQYF	TGTGCCAGCAGCTCCTTAGGACAGGGAAAAAGTGACGAGCAGTACTTC
TRBV4-1	once	TRBD1	TRBJ2-7	CASSQPGQGFYEQYF	TGCGCCAGCAGCCAACCGGGACAGGGTTTCTACGAGCAGTACTTC
TRBV30	.	TRBD2	TRBJ2-5	CAWDGTSGQETQYF	TGTGCCTGGGACGGGACTAGCGGACAAGAGACCCAGTACTTC
TRBV2	.	.	TRBJ1-5	CASSPWTASSPHF	TGTGCCAGCAGTCCTTGGACTGCGTCATCCCCGCATTTT
TRBV19	.	TRBD2	TRBJ2-5	CASSNPGTSRETQYF	TGTGCCAGTAGTAATCCTGGGACTAGCAGGGAGACCCAGTACTTC
TRBV11-2	.	TRBD2	TRBJ2-1	CASSLSSGLAALRDEQFF	TGTGCCAGCAGCTTAAGTTCCGGACTAGCGGCCCTTCGGGATGAGCAGTTCTTC
TRBV19	.	.	TRBJ2-5	CASRAAGRQETQYF	TGTGCCAGTAGGGCTGCGGGTAGGCAAGAGACCCAGTACTTC
TRBV11-2	.	TRBD1	TRBJ2-3	CASSLGGTGLNTQYF	TGTGCCAGCAGCTTAGGCGGGACAGGGCTTAATACGCAGTATTTT
TRBV7-3	.	TRBD2	TRBJ2-7	CASSLTSGSYEQYF	TGTGCCAGCAGCTTGACTAGCGGGAGCTACGAGCAGTACTTC
TRBV5-5	.	.	TRBJ2-7	CASSPSPVPSSYEQYF	TGTGCCAGCAGCCCATCCCCGGTCCCGAGCTCCTACGAGCAGTACTTC
TRBV7-6	.	TRBD1	TRBJ1-4	CASSLAPRDRGHEKLFF	TGTGCCAGCAGCTTAGCTCCCCGGGACAGGGGCCATGAAAAACTGTTTTTT
TRBV2	.	.	TRBJ1-5	CASSTQMASNQPQHF	TGTGCCAGCAGCACACAGATGGCTAGCAATCAGCCCCAGCATTTT
TRBV29-1	.	TRBD1	TRBJ2-3	CSVEGQGRADTQYF	TGCAGCGTTGAAGGACAGGGAAGGGCAGATACGCAGTATTTT
TRBV4-1	.	.	TRBJ1-4	CASSSQTERRLFF	TGCGCCAGCAGCTCGCAGACAGAACGTAGACTGTTTTTT
TRBV5-6	.	.	TRBJ1-2	CASSSTANYGYTF	TGTGCCAGCAGCTCCACAGCTAACTATGGCTACACCTTC
TRBV12-5	.	.	TRBJ2-7	CASGLVGVTYEQYF	TGTGCTAGTGGTTTGGTAGGGGTAACCTACGAGCAGTACTTC
TRBV27	.	.	TRBJ1-5	CASSPMGPGRINQPQHF	TGTGCCAGCAGCCCCATGGGTCCAGGGCGGATAAATCAGCCCCAGCATTTT
TRBV5-1	.	TRBD2	TRBJ2-1	CASRQNLAGGVNEQFF	TGCGCCAGCAGACAGAATCTAGCGGGAGGGGTCAATGAGCAGTTCTTC
TRBV5-1	.	TRBD1	TRBJ1-5	CASSLTGGGQPQHF	TGCGCCAGCAGCTTGACAGGGGGCGGGCAGCCCCAGCATTTT
TRBV6-1	once	TRBD2	TRBJ2-1	CASSAFRGRKNEQFF	TGTGCCAGCAGCGCGTTTCGCGGGAGGAAAAATGAGCAGTTCTTC
TRBV30	.	.	TRBJ1-1	CAWSRGHREAFF	TGTGCCTGGAGTAGAGGGCACCGTGAAGCTTTCTTT
TRBV19	few	.	TRBJ2-5	CASRSGKIETQYF	TGTGCCAGTAGATCAGGGAAGATAGAGACCCAGTACTTC
TRBV5-1	.	TRBD1	TRBJ1-4	CASSLGPGQGASLFF	TGCGCCAGCAGCCTGGGACCGGGACAGGGGGCTTCTCTGTTTTTT
TRBV5-6	.	TRBD1	TRBJ1-4	CASSPRTGGLEKLFF	TGTGCCAGCAGCCCCCGGACAGGGGGGTTGGAAAAACTGTTTTTT
TRBV29-1	.	.	TRBJ1-2	CSVRSRRDVKGYTF	TGCAGCGTTCGATCCAGGCGGGACGTGAAGGGCTACACCTTC